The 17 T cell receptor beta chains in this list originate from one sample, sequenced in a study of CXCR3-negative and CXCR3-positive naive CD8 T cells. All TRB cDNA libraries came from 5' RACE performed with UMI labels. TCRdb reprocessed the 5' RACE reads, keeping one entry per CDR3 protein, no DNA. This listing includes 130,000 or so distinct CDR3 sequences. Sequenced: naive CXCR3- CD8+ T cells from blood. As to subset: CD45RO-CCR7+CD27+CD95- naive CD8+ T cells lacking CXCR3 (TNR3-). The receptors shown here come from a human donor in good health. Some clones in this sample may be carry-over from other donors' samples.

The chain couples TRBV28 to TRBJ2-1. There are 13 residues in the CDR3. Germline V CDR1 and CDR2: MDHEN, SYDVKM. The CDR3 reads CASSAAAYNEQFF.

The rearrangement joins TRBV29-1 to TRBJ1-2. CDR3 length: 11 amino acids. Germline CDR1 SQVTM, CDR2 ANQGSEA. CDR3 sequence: CSAVLEYGYTF.

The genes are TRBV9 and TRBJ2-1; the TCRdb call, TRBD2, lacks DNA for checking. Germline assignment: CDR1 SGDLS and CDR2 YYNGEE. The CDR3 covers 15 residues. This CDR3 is CASSVGGLVYNEQFF.

This CDR3 is CASSSTLAGDSYEQYF. The J gene is TRBJ2-7, the V gene TRBV7-6; checking the TCRdb D call of TRBD2 is not possible without DNA. The CDR3 totals 16 residues. Germline lookup yields CDR1 SGHVS and CDR2 FNYEAQ.

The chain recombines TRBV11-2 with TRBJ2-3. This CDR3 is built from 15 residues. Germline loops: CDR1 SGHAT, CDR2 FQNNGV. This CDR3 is CASSLEGLAIDTQYF.

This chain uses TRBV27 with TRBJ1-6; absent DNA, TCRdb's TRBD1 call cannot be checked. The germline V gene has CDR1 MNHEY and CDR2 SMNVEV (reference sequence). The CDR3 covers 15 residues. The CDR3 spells CATRRGSSYNSPLHF.

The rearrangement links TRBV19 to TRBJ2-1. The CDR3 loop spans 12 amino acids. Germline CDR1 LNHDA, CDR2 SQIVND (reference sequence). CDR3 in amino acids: CASSDEFDEQFF.

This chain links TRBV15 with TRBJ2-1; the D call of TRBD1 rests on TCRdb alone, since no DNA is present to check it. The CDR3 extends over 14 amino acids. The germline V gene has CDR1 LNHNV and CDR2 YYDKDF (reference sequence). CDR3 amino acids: CATSREVAGNEQFF.

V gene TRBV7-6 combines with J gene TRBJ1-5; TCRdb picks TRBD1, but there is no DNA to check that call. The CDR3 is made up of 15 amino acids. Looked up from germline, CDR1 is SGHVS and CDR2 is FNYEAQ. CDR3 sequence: CASSLGAGIYQPQHF.

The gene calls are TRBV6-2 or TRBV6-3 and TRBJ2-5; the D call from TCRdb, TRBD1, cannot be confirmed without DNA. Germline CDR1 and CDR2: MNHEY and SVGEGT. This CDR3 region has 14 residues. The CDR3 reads CASRKGQSQETQYF.

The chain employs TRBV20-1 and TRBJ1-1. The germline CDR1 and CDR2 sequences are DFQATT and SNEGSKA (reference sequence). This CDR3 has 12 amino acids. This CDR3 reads CSARPEYTEAFF.

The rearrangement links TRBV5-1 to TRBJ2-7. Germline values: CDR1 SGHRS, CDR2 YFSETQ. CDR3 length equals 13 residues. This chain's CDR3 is CASSFGSSYEQYF.

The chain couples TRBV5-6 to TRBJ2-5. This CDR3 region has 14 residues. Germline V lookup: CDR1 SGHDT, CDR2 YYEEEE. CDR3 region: CASSFLDGQETQYF. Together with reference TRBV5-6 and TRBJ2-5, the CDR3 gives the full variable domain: DAGVTQSPTHLIKTRGQQVTLRCSPKSGHDTVSWYQQALGQGPQFIFQYYEEEERQRGNFPDRFSGHQFPNYSSELNVNALLLGDSALYLCASSFLDGQETQYFGPGTRLLVL.

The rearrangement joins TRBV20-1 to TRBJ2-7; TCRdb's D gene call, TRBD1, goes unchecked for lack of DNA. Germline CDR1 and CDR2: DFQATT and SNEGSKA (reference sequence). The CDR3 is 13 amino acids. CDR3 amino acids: CSARDTGIYEQYF.

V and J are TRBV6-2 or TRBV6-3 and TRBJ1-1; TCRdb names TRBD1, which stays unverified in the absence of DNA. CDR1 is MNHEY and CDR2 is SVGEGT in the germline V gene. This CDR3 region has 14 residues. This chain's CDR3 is CASSYTRMNTEAFF.

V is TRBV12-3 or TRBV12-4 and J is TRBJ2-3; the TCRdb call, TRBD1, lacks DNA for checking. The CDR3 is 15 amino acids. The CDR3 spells CASSLTGGDTDTQYF.

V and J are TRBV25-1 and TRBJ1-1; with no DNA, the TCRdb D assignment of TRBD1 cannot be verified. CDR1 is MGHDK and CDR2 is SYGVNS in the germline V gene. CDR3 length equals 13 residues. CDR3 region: CASSMGGNTEAFF. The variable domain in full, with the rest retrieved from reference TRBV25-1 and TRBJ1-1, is EADIYQTPRYLVIGTGKKITLECSQTMGHDKMYWYQQDPGMELHLIHYSYGVNSTEKGDLSSESTVSRIRTEHFPLTLESARPSHTSQYLCASSMGGNTEAFFGQGTRLTVV.